This T cell receptor beta chain is from a study of blood T cell repertoires in COVID-19. In the source study's methods: Reference gene primer amplification gave estimated nucleated cell counts. Sequenced by immunoSEQ multiplex PCR; TCRdb stores in-frame clones only, minus some. V, J and clone size are those of that table, while D and trimming were read from the DNA. The data contain about 74,000 clones, about 83% of them singletons. This clone appeared a few times. The sequencing input was peripheral blood. The clonotype comes from a man in his 70s with acute or convalescent COVID-19.

The CDR3 spells CASSLVVRTRGNQPQHF. The CDR3 DNA reads as TGTGCCAGCAGCTTGGTTGTACGGACCAGGGGCAATCAGCCCCAGCATTTT. The J gene is TRBJ1-5, the V gene TRBV5-5; D is perhaps TRBD1 (5 bases). Germline CDR1 reads SGHKS; CDR2 reads YYEKEE (reference sequence). Trimming removed 0 bases at V and 2 bases at J, with 15 bases between. CDR3 length: 17 residues.